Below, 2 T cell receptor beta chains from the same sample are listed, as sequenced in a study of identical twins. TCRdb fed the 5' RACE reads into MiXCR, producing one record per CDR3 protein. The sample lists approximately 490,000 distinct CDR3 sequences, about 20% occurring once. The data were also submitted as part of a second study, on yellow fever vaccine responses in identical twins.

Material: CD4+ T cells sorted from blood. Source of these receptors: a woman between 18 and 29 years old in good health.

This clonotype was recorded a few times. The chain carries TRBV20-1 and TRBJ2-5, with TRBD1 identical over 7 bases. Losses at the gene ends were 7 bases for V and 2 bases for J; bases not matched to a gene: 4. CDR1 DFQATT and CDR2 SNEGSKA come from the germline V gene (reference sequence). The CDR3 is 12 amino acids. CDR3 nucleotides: TGCAGTGGACAGGGTCAACAAGAGACCCAGTACTTC. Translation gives CSGQGQQETQYF.

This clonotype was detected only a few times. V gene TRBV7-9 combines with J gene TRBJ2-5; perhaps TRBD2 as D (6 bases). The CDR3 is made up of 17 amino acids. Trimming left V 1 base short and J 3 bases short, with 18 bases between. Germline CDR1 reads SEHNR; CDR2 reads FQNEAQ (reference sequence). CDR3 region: CASSLGLRGTVEETQYF. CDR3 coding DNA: TGTGCCAGCAGCTTAGGCTTACGGGGGACGGTCGAAGAGACCCAGTACTTC.